Following are 10 T cell receptor beta chains from one sample sequenced in a study of cytomegalovirus exposure and HLA in healthy donors. In the PCR, 60 Vbeta and 13 Jbeta primers were used. Generated by immunoSEQ multiplex PCR, the TCRdb table keeps only in-frame clones and is missing some. The table shows around 100,000 clones, with over 65% occurring only once. Material for sequencing was PBMCs. Every receptor here comes from a man aged 30-40 years in good health and CMV-seronegative.

The CDR3 reads CASSRGTGDSRGYTF. The CDR3 DNA follows: TGCGCCAGCAGCCGAGGGACAGGGGACTCTAGAGGCTACACCTTC. V usage is TRBV4-1 and J usage is TRBJ1-2; TRBD1 matches 10 bases. The CDR3 sequence is 15 residues long. Germline CDR1 and CDR2: MGHRA and YSYEKL. V lost 4 bases to trimming and J lost 8 bases; unmatched junction nucleotides: 10.

This clone appeared a few times. V and J are TRBV19 and TRBJ1-6, with TRBD1 matching 9 bases. V lost 3 bases to trimming and J lost 7 bases; unmatched junction nucleotides: 1. Per the germline V gene, CDR1 is LNHDA and CDR2 is SQIVND (reference sequence). The CDR3 is 14 amino acids. CDR3 DNA sequence: TGTGCCAGTAGTATCGGGACAGGGAATTCACCCCTCCACTTT. It encodes CASSIGTGNSPLHF.

This clone was picked up one time. V gene TRBV4-2 combines with J gene TRBJ1-1, with a tentative D call TRBD1 (5 bases). The V gene lost 3 bases and the J gene lost 1 base, with 12 bases spanning the gap. Germline V gene data show CDR1 as LGHNA and CDR2 as YNFKEQ. This CDR3 comprises 15 residues. The CDR3 loop reads CASSHAGRKNTEAFF. CDR3 DNA sequence: TGTGCCAGCAGCCATGCGGGACGGAAGAACACTGAAGCTTTCTTT.

This rearrangement joins TRBV19 to TRBJ2-5, with 9 bases fitting TRBD1. The CDR3 has 13 amino acids. Germline V CDR1 and CDR2: LNHDA, SQIVND (reference sequence). V trimming: 4 bases; J trimming: 4 bases; junction bases outside the gene matches: 1. CDR3 sequence reads: CASSRGQGETQYF. The DNA of the CDR3 is TGTGCCAGTAGTAGGGGACAGGGAGAGACCCAGTACTTC.

V is TRBV14 and J is TRBJ2-1, with 9 bases identical to TRBD2. The CDR3 consists of 19 residues. The V segment lost 3 bases and the J segment 6 bases; nucleotides outside the gene matches: 18. CDR1 is SGHDN and CDR2 is FVKESK in the germline V gene. The DNA of the CDR3 is TGTGCCAGCAGCCATCTCTACTCTAGCGGGGCGGGGATTCTCAATGAGCAGTTCTTC. It encodes CASSHLYSSGAGILNEQFF. The full variable domain, completed using reference TRBV14 and TRBJ2-1, is EAGVTQFPSHSVIEKGQTVTLRCDPISGHDNLYWYRRVMGKEIKFLLHFVKESKQDESGMPNNRFLAERTGGTYSTLKVQPAELEDSGVYFCASSHLYSSGAGILNEQFFGPGTRLTVL.

CDR3 residues: CASSEGQRTNEKLFF. DNA for the CDR3: TGCGCCAGCAGCGAGGGACAACGCACTAATGAAAAACTGTTTTTT. The chain has TRBV5-1 and TRBJ1-4, with D tentatively TRBD1 (6 bases). Between the trimmed V and J ends, which lost 4 bases and 2 bases, there was a span of 12 bases. In germline, CDR1 is SGHRS, CDR2 YFSETQ. The CDR3 extends over 15 amino acids.

This clone has just a few counts. The chain uses TRBV19 and TRBJ1-2, with D unclear. The germline V gene has CDR1 LNHDA and CDR2 SQIVND (reference sequence). The V and J ends lost 5 bases and 2 bases respectively, with 9 bases between them. The CDR3 has 13 amino acids. CDR3 DNA: TGTGCCAGTAGTCTCCGGGAAAACTATGGCTACACCTTC. This codes for CASSLRENYGYTF.

In DNA form, the CDR3 reads TGCGCCAGCAGCTTACCAAGGACAGGGGCTACCTACGAGCAGTACTTC. This sequence encodes CASSLPRTGATYEQYF. The chain combines TRBV5-1 with TRBJ2-5; 9 bases are shared with TRBD1. Judging by the DNA end, TRBJ2-7 fits better; the J call may be wrong. CDR1 and CDR2 from the germline V gene are SGHRS and YFSETQ. CDR3 length equals 16 residues.

The chain joins TRBV5-1 to TRBJ2-1, with 9 nucleotides matching TRBD1. Trimming removed 0 bases from V and 3 bases from J; junction bases left unmatched: 4. CDR1 and CDR2 (germline): SGHRS, YFSETQ. CDR3 size: 16 residues. The CDR3 spells CASSLDPGQGYNEQFF. DNA of the CDR3: TGCGCCAGCAGCTTGGATCCGGGACAGGGCTACAATGAGCAGTTCTTC.

This rearrangement joins TRBV6-6 to TRBJ1-2; weak D call: TRBD1 (6 bases). The V gene's germline CDR1 is MNHNY and CDR2 SVGAGI (reference sequence). V lost 8 bases and J 2 bases, leaving 15 bases between the germline ends. The CDR3 spans 14 residues. In DNA form, the CDR3 reads TGTGCCAGCTACATCCACGACAGGAACTATGGCTACACCTTC. This codes for CASYIHDRNYGYTF.